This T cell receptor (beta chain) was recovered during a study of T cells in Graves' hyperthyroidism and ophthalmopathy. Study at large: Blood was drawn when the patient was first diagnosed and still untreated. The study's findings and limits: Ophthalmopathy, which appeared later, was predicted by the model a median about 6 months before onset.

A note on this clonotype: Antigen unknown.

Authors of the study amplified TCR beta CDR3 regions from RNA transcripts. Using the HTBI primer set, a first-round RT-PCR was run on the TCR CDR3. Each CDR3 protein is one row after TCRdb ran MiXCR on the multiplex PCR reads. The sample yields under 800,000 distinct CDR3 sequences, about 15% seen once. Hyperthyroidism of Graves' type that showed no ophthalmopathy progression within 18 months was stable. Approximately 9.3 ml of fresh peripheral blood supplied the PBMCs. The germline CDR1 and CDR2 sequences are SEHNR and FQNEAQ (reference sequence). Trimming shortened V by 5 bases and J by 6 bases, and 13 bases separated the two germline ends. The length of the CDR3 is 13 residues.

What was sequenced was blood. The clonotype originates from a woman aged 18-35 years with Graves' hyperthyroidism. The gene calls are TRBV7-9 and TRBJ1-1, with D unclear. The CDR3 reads CASSNNPQAEAFF. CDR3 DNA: TGTGCCAGCAGCAATAATCCTCAAGCTGAAGCTTTCTTT.